The 26 T cell receptor beta chains below were found in one sample sequenced in a study of regulatory T cells in long-lasting Graves disease. For TCR beta, libraries came from iRepertoire HTBI primers and Arm-PCR of CDR3 regions. TCRdb passed the multiplex PCR reads through MiXCR, listing each CDR3 protein once. The sample yields 350,000 to 550,000 distinct CDR3 sequences, less than 20% seen once. Time point denoted: newly diagnosed GD, antithyroid drugs for less than 3 months. With RNA extracted from PBMCs as input, the TCR library was made. In addition, the sample was reused for a study of T cells in Graves' hyperthyroidism and ophthalmopathy.

This specimen was peripheral blood mononuclear cells (PBMCs), taken at new diagnosis, from a patient treated with antithyroid drugs. The receptors come from a woman aged 18-35 years with Graves disease.

V and J are TRBV14 and TRBJ1-1, with D hard to call. This CDR3 has 12 residues. The germline V gene has CDR1 SGHDN and CDR2 FVKESK. Trimming pared 4 bases from V and 8 bases from J, leaving 11 bases between. In DNA, the CDR3 is TGTGCCAGCAGCCTCCTTAAAAAGGAAGCTTTCTTT. Protein: CASSLLKKEAFF.

This clonotype appeared many times. The CDR3 is CASSLRGQGSPLHF. The CDR3 DNA is TGTGCCAGCAGCTTGCGGGGACAGGGTTCACCCCTCCACTTT. This sequence joins TRBV7-2 and TRBJ1-6; 9 bases match TRBD1. CDR1 and CDR2 from the germline V gene are SGHTA and FQGNSA. V gave up 3 bases and J gave up 9 bases; unmatched junction bases: 3. This CDR3 spans 14 amino acids.

This clonotype was seen repeatedly, ten times or more. The V gene is TRBV11-2, the J gene TRBJ2-7; D is possibly TRBD2 (5 bases). The CDR3 sequence is 14 residues long. Germline loops: CDR1 SGHAT, CDR2 FQNNGV. V dropped 4 bases and J dropped 0 bases, with 10 bases sitting between them. CDR3 sequence reads: CASSSRGGSYEQYF. The CDR3 coding sequence is TGTGCCAGCAGCTCCCGAGGAGGCTCCTACGAGCAGTACTTC. Complete variable domain (other parts from reference TRBV11-2 and TRBJ2-7): EAGVAQSPRYKIIEKRQSVAFWCNPISGHATLYWYQQILGQGPKLLIQFQNNGVVDDSQLPKDRFSAERLKGVDSTLKIQPAKLEDSAVYLCASSSRGGSYEQYFGPGTRLTVT.

This clonotype was counted many times. The rearrangement joins TRBV6-1 to TRBJ1-1; D ambiguous. The V gene's germline CDR1 is MNHNS and CDR2 SASEGT. The CDR3 has 13 residues. Trimming pared 10 bases from V and 1 base from J, leaving 13 bases between. The CDR3 DNA is TGTGCCACCCATCATCAGACGAACACTGAAGCTTTCTTT. Translating it yields CATHHQTNTEAFF.

The genes are TRBV25-1 and TRBJ1-1, with TRBD1 matching 10 bases. The CDR3 totals 17 residues. CDR1 and CDR2 from the germline V gene are MGHDK and SYGVNS. J gave up 0 bases and V 4 bases, and 8 bases lay outside the gene matches. The CDR3 nucleotides read TGTGCCAGCAGTGCCACAACGACAGGGGGCATGAACACTGAAGCTTTCTTT. As protein: CASSATTTGGMNTEAFF.

This clonotype was observed at least ten times. V is TRBV20-1 and J is TRBJ2-7; TRBD2 agrees at 8 bases. The CDR3 runs to 14 residues. Germline values: CDR1 DFQATT, CDR2 SNEGSKA (reference sequence). V was pared by 3 bases and J by 0 bases, with 4 bases of the junction left unmatched. This chain's CDR3 is CSASGGRSSYEQYF. CDR3 sequence (DNA): TGCAGTGCTAGCGGCGGGAGGAGCTCCTACGAGCAGTACTTC.

The chain employs TRBV28 and TRBJ2-2; TRBD1 matches 8 bases. CDR1 and CDR2 from the germline V gene are MDHEN and SYDVKM. This CDR3 contains 16 residues. Trimming at V came to 6 bases and at J to 6 bases, leaving 12 bases not matched to a gene. In DNA form, the CDR3 reads TGTGCCAGCAGGTTGCTCCGGACAGGGTTCCCCGGGGAGCTGTTTTTT. Translation gives CASRLLRTGFPGELFF. The whole variable domain, remainder taken from reference TRBV28 and TRBJ2-2, is DVKVTQSSRYLVKRTGEKVFLECVQDMDHENMFWYRQDPGLGLRLIYFSYDVKMKEKGDIPEGYSVSREKKERFSLILESASTNQTSMYLCASRLLRTGFPGELFFGEGSRLTVL.

This chain joins TRBV24-1 and TRBJ2-1; TRBD1 aligns across 11 bases. V gave up 4 bases and J gave up 0 bases; unmatched junction bases: 7. Germline V gene data show CDR1 as KGHDR and CDR2 as SFDVKD. This CDR3 contains 18 residues. The DNA of the CDR3 is TGTGCCACCAGTGAGTCGGACAGGGGGCACAGCTCCTACAATGAGCAGTTCTTC. This gives the protein CATSESDRGHSSYNEQFF.

In this sample, this clonotype turned up many times. V and J are TRBV20-1 and TRBJ2-1; TRBD2 matches 12 bases. The junction had 14 bases not matched to a gene; V was cut back by 4 bases and J by 10 bases. The CDR3 is made up of 16 amino acids. Germline CDR1 is DFQATT and CDR2 is SNEGSKA (reference sequence). CDR3 bases: TGCAGTGCTATAGGACGGCAGACTAGCGGGAGAGGGGAGCAGTTCTTC. Translation: CSAIGRQTSGRGEQFF.

This clonotype occurred many times. This chain connects TRBV27 to TRBJ2-3; 11 bases fit TRBD1. CDR1 MNHEY and CDR2 SMNVEV come from the germline V gene (reference sequence). The CDR3 loop spans 17 amino acids. Trimming took 8 bases from V and 3 from J; bases not matched to a gene: 13. The CDR3 coding sequence is TGTGCCAGCCTTGGGACAGGGGGAAGTCCACCGACAGATACGCAGTATTTT. It translates to CASLGTGGSPPTDTQYF.

This clonotype was counted at least ten times. The chain combines TRBV28 with TRBJ2-7; TRBD2 agrees at 15 bases. After removal of 7 bases from V and 4 bases from J, the junction contained 8 bases not matched to a gene. In germline, CDR1 is MDHEN, CDR2 SYDVKM. The CDR3 spans 16 residues. The CDR3 spells CASTQGGLAGGYEQYF. The CDR3 bases are TGTGCCAGCACCCAGGGGGGACTAGCGGGAGGTTACGAGCAGTACTTC. The complete variable domain, with remaining parts taken from reference TRBV28 and TRBJ2-7, reads DVKVTQSSRYLVKRTGEKVFLECVQDMDHENMFWYRQDPGLGLRLIYFSYDVKMKEKGDIPEGYSVSREKKERFSLILESASTNQTSMYLCASTQGGLAGGYEQYFGPGTRLTVT.

This chain connects TRBV6-1 to TRBJ2-7; maybe TRBD2 (6 bases). The germline V and J ends were trimmed by 6 bases and 6 bases, with 18 bases remaining between them. The germline V gene has CDR1 MNHNS and CDR2 SASEGT. This CDR3 contains 14 residues. In DNA form, the CDR3 reads TGTGCCAGCAGGTTCGGGAGTCCCGAGTCCGAGCAGTACTTC. This encodes CASRFGSPESEQYF.

Notes on this clonotype: The likely explanation is a read error, given a far larger clone one base away. The V gene is TRBV7-2, the J gene TRBJ2-1, with a tentative D call TRBD2 (5 bases). Per germline, CDR1 SGHTA and CDR2 FQGNSA. V was trimmed by 3 bases and J by 8 bases, leaving 11 bases between them. This CDR3 has 13 amino acids. The CDR3 DNA follows: TGTGCCAGCAGCTTTACGGGAAACGATGAGCAGTTCTTC. Its translation: CASSFTGNDEQFF.

This clonotype was seen many times. The chain carries TRBV10-3 and TRBJ2-1, with unresolved D. The CDR3 loop spans 16 amino acids. CDR1 is ENHRY, CDR2 SYGVKD, per germline. The ends were cut back, 0 bases at V and 8 bases at J, with 17 bases in the middle. The CDR3 loop is CAISESASLSVDEQFF. The CDR3 DNA reads TGTGCCATCAGTGAGTCGGCCAGTCTGAGTGTTGATGAGCAGTTCTTC.

This chain links TRBV11-2 with TRBJ2-2; 8 nucleotides agree with TRBD2. Germline loops: CDR1 SGHAT, CDR2 FQNNGV. V dropped 3 bases and J dropped 7; count of bases not matched to a gene: 10. The CDR3 consists of 16 residues. CDR3 sequence: CASSLVSGTRGGELFF. In nucleotides, the CDR3 is TGTGCCAGCAGCTTGGTTAGCGGGACGCGGGGCGGGGAGCTGTTTTTT.

This clonotype was picked up a small number of times. The CDR3 is CASSLGQGRSYGYTF. The CDR3 nucleotides are TGTGCCAGCAGTTTAGGACAGGGTCGGAGCTATGGCTACACCTTC. This chain links TRBV28 with TRBJ1-2; 8 nucleotides match TRBD1. The CDR3 is 15 residues long. Unmatched junction bases numbered 6, after V lost 2 bases and J lost 4 bases. The germline gives CDR1 MDHEN, CDR2 SYDVKM.

This clonotype was found a few times. V is TRBV6-1 and J is TRBJ1-5; possibly TRBD1 for D (6 bases). The CDR3 runs 17 residues. V shed 7 bases and J shed 2 bases, with 21 bases lying between them. Germline V gives CDR1 MNHNS, CDR2 SASEGT. The CDR3 reads CASTPGRGASGNQPQHF. Written as DNA, the CDR3 is TGTGCCAGCACCCCCGGCCGGGGGGCCTCCGGCAATCAGCCCCAGCATTTT.

The V and J genes are TRBV12-3 or TRBV12-4 and TRBJ2-7, with 7 bases identical to TRBD1. This CDR3 spans 13 amino acids. The trim removed 6 bases at V and 6 bases at J, leaving 8 bases unmatched. CDR3 bases: TGTGCCAGCAGCCTAAGGGGACAGCTCGAGCAGTACTTC. Translated: CASSLRGQLEQYF.

This clonotype was counted ten times or more. The genes are TRBV28 and TRBJ2-5; D not resolved. Germline CDR1 and CDR2: MDHEN and SYDVKM. The germline V and J ends were trimmed by 6 bases and 2 bases, with 19 bases remaining between them. This CDR3 is built from 16 residues. CDR3 nucleotides: TGTGCCAGCAGCAACCCGCGTAGGCTGCTTCAAGAGACCCAGTACTTC. Translation: CASSNPRRLLQETQYF.

A word on this clonotype: Being one base from a much bigger clone, this may be a read error. This chain connects TRBV7-2 to TRBJ2-1; 10 bases map to TRBD1. The CDR3 runs to 15 residues. V shed 0 bases and J 10 bases; nucleotides not matched to a gene: 6. Germline V gives CDR1 SGHTA, CDR2 FQGNSA. The CDR3 region has the DNA TGTGCCAGCAGCTTAGCCGGGACAGGGGAATACGAGCAGTTCTTC. Residues: CASSLAGTGEYEQFF.

This clonotype was seen a handful of times. The chain joins TRBV4-3 to TRBJ1-1; 7 bases are a match to TRBD1. This CDR3 region has 15 residues. Germline V CDR1 and CDR2: LGHNA, YSLEER. The ends lost 4 bases at V and 1 base at J; junction bases unmatched: 6. The DNA of the CDR3 is TGCGCCAGCAGCCGATCGACAGGGTGGAACACTGAAGCTTTCTTT. This gives the protein CASSRSTGWNTEAFF.

At least ten counts were recorded for this clonotype. The chain carries TRBV2 and TRBJ2-1; a possible D gene is TRBD2 (5 bases). V dropped 8 bases and J dropped 6 bases, with 11 bases sitting between them. Germline loops: CDR1 SNHLY, CDR2 FYNNEI. There are 12 residues in the CDR3. The DNA for the CDR3 is TGTGCCAGCGACGAGGGTCTCAATGAGCAGTTCTTC. It is translated as CASDEGLNEQFF.

This clonotype was seen repeatedly, ten times or more. The chain carries TRBV2 and TRBJ2-3, with 11 bases identical to TRBD2. The CDR3 is 14 residues long. With V trimmed by 6 bases and J by 7 bases, 6 bases remained unmatched. Per germline, CDR1 SNHLY and CDR2 FYNNEI. The CDR3 region is CASRLAGASNTQYF. CDR3 bases: TGTGCCAGCAGACTAGCGGGGGCGTCTAATACGCAGTATTTT.

This clonotype was seen ten or more times. The CDR3 here is CASSAGVPYEQYF. CDR3 nucleotides: TGTGCCAGCAGTGCCGGGGTCCCCTACGAGCAGTACTTC. V and J are TRBV28 and TRBJ2-7; perhaps TRBD2 as D (5 bases). Germline CDR1 reads MDHEN; CDR2 reads SYDVKM. Trimming took 5 bases from V and 2 from J, leaving 10 bases between them. CDR3 size: 13 residues.

This clonotype was seen many times. The rearrangement joins TRBV27 to TRBJ2-1; 15 positions agree with TRBD2. Germline V gene lookup returns CDR1 MNHEY and CDR2 SMNVEV (reference sequence). The CDR3 covers 17 residues. V shed 3 bases and J 8 bases; nucleotides not matched to a gene: 8. The CDR3 is CASSFGLAGGFMDEQFF. The DNA for the CDR3 is TGTGCCAGCAGTTTCGGACTAGCGGGAGGGTTTATGGATGAGCAGTTCTTC.

This clonotype turned up a few times. The V call is TRBV20-1, the J call TRBJ2-2; D is unresolved. The CDR3 sequence is 15 residues long. Germline-derived CDR1 and CDR2 are DFQATT and SNEGSKA (reference sequence). Trimming shortened V by 6 bases and J by 5 bases, and 19 bases separated the two germline ends. CDR3 residues: CSAVRPPIETGELFF. The CDR3 DNA is TGCAGTGCGGTTCGCCCCCCGATCGAAACCGGGGAGCTGTTTTTT.